One sample yielded the 25 T cell receptor beta chains listed below, sequenced in a study of cytomegalovirus exposure and HLA in healthy donors. In the PCR, 60 Vbeta and 13 Jbeta primers were used. The assay was immunoSEQ multiplex PCR, and TCRdb's table has in-frame clones only and misses some. This table holds approximately 160,000 clones, about 63% found once. Sequencing was done on a sample of PBMCs. All receptors come from a woman between 40 and 55 years old in good health and CMV-seropositive.

This chain uses TRBV6-6 with TRBJ2-7; 7 nucleotides align to TRBD2. Germline V gives CDR1 MNHNY, CDR2 SVGAGI (reference sequence). Unmatched junction bases numbered 7, after V lost 6 bases and J lost 2 bases. There are 14 residues in the CDR3. CDR3 bases: TGTGCCAGCAGCTCGACTAGCCGAACCTACGAGCAGTACTTC. Amino acids: CASSSTSRTYEQYF.

This clone was counted only a few times. CDR3 in DNA: TGCGCCAGCAGCTTGGCCGCGCTAGCTTACGAGCAGTACTTC. It specifies CASSLAALAYEQYF. The rearrangement joins TRBV5-1 to TRBJ2-7, with a weak D call TRBD2 (5 bases). The CDR3 has 14 residues. CDR1 is SGHRS and CDR2 is YFSETQ in the germline V gene. The germline V and J ends were trimmed by 0 bases and 4 bases, with 11 bases remaining between them.

In its sample, this clone was seen once. The chain links TRBV7-8 to TRBJ1-1; tentatively, D is TRBD1 (5 bases). The CDR3 extends over 14 amino acids. Germline CDR1 SGHVS, CDR2 FQNEAQ. With 1 base removed from V and 1 base from J, the gap between germline ends came to 7 bases. The CDR3 DNA reads as TGTGCCAGCAGCTTAGTGCAGGGGAACACTGAAGCTTTCTTT. Translating gives CASSLVQGNTEAFF. Using reference TRBV7-8 and TRBJ1-1 for the parts outside the CDR3, the full variable domain is GAGVSQSPRYKVAKRGQDVALRCDPISGHVSLFWYQQALGQGPEFLTYFQNEAQLDKSGLPSDRFFAERPEGSVSTLKIQRTQQEDSAVYLCASSLVQGNTEAFFGQGTRLTVV.

The chain links TRBV27 to TRBJ1-2, with 7 bases fitting TRBD1. The trim removed 8 bases at V and 3 bases at J, leaving 9 bases unmatched. Germline V gene sequence: CDR1 MNHEY, CDR2 SMNVEV (reference sequence). The CDR3 is 14 residues long. CDR3 DNA sequence: TGTGCCAGCGGAAGGGGGCGGGCCGACTATGGCTACACCTTC. Translated: CASGRGRADYGYTF.

The chain joins TRBV7-8 to TRBJ2-5; D is possibly TRBD2 (5 bases). CDR3 length: 14 amino acids. Trimming shortened V by 6 bases and J by 0 bases, and 11 bases separated the two germline ends. Germline CDR1 is SGHVS and CDR2 is FQNEAQ. DNA for the CDR3: TGTGCCAGCAGGCTTCAGCGGTACCAAGAGACCCAGTACTTC. This sequence encodes CASRLQRYQETQYF.

This clone showed up just a few times. CDR3 nucleotides: TGTGCCAGCAGTAGGGGACAGGGCTTTGGCTACACCTTC. Encoded protein: CASSRGQGFGYTF. This chain connects TRBV2 to TRBJ1-2, with 9 bases matching TRBD1. Unmatched junction bases numbered 5, after V lost 5 bases and J lost 7 bases. Germline CDR1 and CDR2: SNHLY and FYNNEI. The CDR3 has 13 residues. The whole variable domain, filled in from reference TRBV2 and TRBJ1-2, reads EPEVTQTPSHQVTQMGQEVILRCVPISNHLYFYWYRQILGQKVEFLVSFYNNEISEKSEIFDDQFSVERPDGSNFTLKIRSTKLEDSAMYFCASSRGQGFGYTFGSGTRLTVV.

The chain employs TRBV5-1 and TRBJ2-7; 8 nucleotides line up with TRBD1. Trimming cost V 4 bases and J 1 base; bases outside gene matches: 7. The CDR3 runs 15 residues. CDR1 is SGHRS, CDR2 YFSETQ, per germline. The CDR3 loop reads CASSPRGQASYEQYF. The CDR3 coding sequence is TGCGCCAGCAGCCCGAGGGGACAGGCGTCCTACGAGCAGTACTTC.

This clone appeared once. The V and J genes are TRBV19 and TRBJ2-1, with 7 bases fitting TRBD2. Germline CDR1 LNHDA, CDR2 SQIVND (reference sequence). V lost 1 base to trimming and J lost 0 bases; unmatched junction nucleotides: 0. The CDR3 runs 15 residues. The CDR3 bases are TGTGCCAGTAGTATAGCGGGGGGCTCCTACAATGAGCAGTTCTTC. Its translation is CASSIAGGSYNEQFF.

This chain joins TRBV7-3 and TRBJ2-7; TRBD2 matches at 9 bases. Germline values: CDR1 SGHTA, CDR2 FQGTGA. The CDR3 totals 17 residues. J gave up 7 bases and V 5 bases, and 18 bases lay outside the gene matches. CDR3 sequence: CASSPIGRGGSGQEQYF. In DNA form, the CDR3 reads TGTGCCAGCAGCCCCATCGGGCGGGGGGGCTCTGGGCAGGAGCAGTACTTC.

The rearrangement joins TRBV11-2 to TRBJ2-1; a weak D match, TRBD2 (6 bases). The V end was cut by 2 bases, the J end by 0 bases, with 14 bases between. The length of the CDR3 is 17 residues. Germline V CDR1 and CDR2: SGHAT, FQNNGV. This CDR3 is CASSLRWEALSYNEQFF. CDR3 DNA sequence: TGTGCCAGCAGCTTAAGATGGGAGGCCCTCTCCTACAATGAGCAGTTCTTC.

This clone was counted once. This rearrangement joins TRBV6-1 to TRBJ2-2, with D tentatively TRBD2 (6 bases). The V end was cut by 2 bases, the J end by 4 bases, with 14 bases between. CDR3 length equals 16 residues. Per the germline V gene, CDR1 is MNHNS and CDR2 is SASEGT. The chain's CDR3 is CASSERVAEATGELFF. CDR3 nucleotide sequence: TGTGCCAGCAGTGAAAGGGTAGCGGAAGCCACCGGGGAGCTGTTTTTT.

The chain combines TRBV27 with TRBJ1-6; D possibly corresponds to TRBD1 (5 bases). Germline V CDR1 and CDR2: MNHEY, SMNVEV (reference sequence). V dropped 6 bases and J dropped 0 bases, with 15 bases sitting between them. The length of the CDR3 is 17 residues. The CDR3 DNA follows: TGTGCCAGCAGGCTTGCAGGGTCAAGCTCCTATAATTCACCCCTCCACTTT. It translates to CASRLAGSSSYNSPLHF.

The J gene is TRBJ2-2, the V gene TRBV7-3, with D unclear. Germline CDR1 is SGHTA and CDR2 is FQGTGA. This CDR3 contains 14 residues. V lost 7 bases and J lost 2, with 11 bases in between. CDR3 residues: CASKLFANTGELFF. CDR3 nucleotide sequence: TGTGCCAGCAAACTATTCGCCAACACCGGGGAGCTGTTTTTT.

CDR3 sequence (DNA): TGTGCCAGCAGCTTAAGGGGGGACAGTAACGAGCAGTACTTC. Translation gives CASSLRGDSNEQYF. V and J are TRBV13 and TRBJ2-7, with D possibly TRBD1 on 7 matching bases. V was cut by 2 bases and J by 5 bases, with 13 bases left in between. The germline V gene encodes CDR1 PRHDT and CDR2 FYEKMQ (reference sequence). This CDR3 has 14 amino acids.

This clone appeared a few times. The V gene is TRBV6-5, the J gene TRBJ1-3, with unresolved D. Germline-derived CDR1 and CDR2 are MNHEY and SVGAGI. The CDR3 length is 16 residues. Trimming took off 0 bases at V and 0 bases at J, with 9 bases between the two ends. The CDR3 protein is CASSYSVLPSGNTIYF. DNA for the CDR3: TGTGCCAGCAGTTACTCGGTGCTACCCTCTGGAAACACCATATATTTT.

V gene TRBV11-2 combines with J gene TRBJ2-7; D perhaps matches TRBD1 (5 bases). The CDR3 runs to 14 residues. Germline V lookup: CDR1 SGHAT, CDR2 FQNNGV. Trimming pared 5 bases from V and 3 bases from J, leaving 14 bases between. CDR3 DNA: TGTGCCAGCAGCGAAGAGGACACCCTCTACGAGCAGTACTTC. Its protein product is CASSEEDTLYEQYF. The variable domain in full, with the rest retrieved from reference TRBV11-2 and TRBJ2-7, is EAGVAQSPRYKIIEKRQSVAFWCNPISGHATLYWYQQILGQGPKLLIQFQNNGVVDDSQLPKDRFSAERLKGVDSTLKIQPAKLEDSAVYLCASSEEDTLYEQYFGPGTRLTVT.

The rearrangement links TRBV5-6 to TRBJ2-1, with a possible D match to TRBD1 (7 bases). Looked up from germline, CDR1 is SGHDT and CDR2 is YYEEEE. Trimming cost V 1 base and J 0 bases, with 17 bases left between them. The CDR3 sequence is 18 residues long. CDR3 residues: CASSLLSAGQSSYNEQFF. The CDR3 nucleotides read TGTGCCAGCAGCTTGCTTTCTGCGGGACAGAGCTCCTACAATGAGCAGTTCTTC.

J is TRBJ2-3 and V is TRBV5-1, with 15 bases matching TRBD2. The junction had 6 bases not matched to a gene; V was cut back by 2 bases and J by 5 bases. CDR3 length: 17 amino acids. Germline V gives CDR1 SGHRS, CDR2 YFSETQ. CDR3 nucleotides: TGCGCCAGCAGCTTAGGACTAGCGGGGGGGAATATAGATACGCAGTATTTT. It encodes CASSLGLAGGNIDTQYF. Full variable domain (outside the CDR3, taken from reference TRBV5-1 and TRBJ2-3): KAGVTQTPRYLIKTRGQQVTLSCSPISGHRSVSWYQQTPGQGLQFLFEYFSETQRNKGNFPGRFSGRQFSNSRSEMNVSTLELGDSALYLCASSLGLAGGNIDTQYFGPGTRLTVL.

The V call is TRBV28, the J call TRBJ2-2, with TRBD2 matching over 7 bases. From germline, CDR1 is MDHEN and CDR2 SYDVKM. The CDR3 loop spans 15 amino acids. The J segment lost 1 base and the V segment lost 3 bases, leaving 2 bases of the junction unmatched. For the CDR3, the DNA is TGTGCCAGCAGTTTGGGAGGGATGAACACCGGGGAGCTGTTTTTT. Protein product: CASSLGGMNTGELFF.

This sequence joins TRBV7-8 and TRBJ1-2; no clear D gene. This CDR3 is built from 15 residues. Trimming pared 2 bases from V and 4 bases from J, leaving 14 bases between. Germline V gene sequence: CDR1 SGHVS, CDR2 FQNEAQ. This CDR3 reads CASSLSAARVYGYTF. The DNA for the CDR3 is TGTGCCAGCAGCTTAAGTGCGGCACGTGTCTATGGCTACACCTTC.

This clone occurred a few times. V gene TRBV6-1 combines with J gene TRBJ2-7; 7 bases agree with TRBD1. The germline CDR1 and CDR2 sequences are MNHNS and SASEGT. There are 15 residues in the CDR3. J gave up 2 bases and V 0 bases, and 4 bases lay outside the gene matches. Here the CDR3 reads CASSEAVTGTYEQYF. The CDR3 nucleotides are TGTGCCAGCAGTGAAGCTGTGACAGGGACCTACGAGCAGTACTTC.

This clone was found a few times. DNA for the CDR3: TGTGCCAGCAGTTTTCAGGAATCAGATACGCAGTATTTT. It codes for CASSFQESDTQYF. This rearrangement joins TRBV28 to TRBJ2-3; no firm D call. Germline V CDR1 and CDR2: MDHEN, SYDVKM. Trimming removed 3 bases at V and 4 bases at J, with 8 bases between. This CDR3 spans 13 amino acids.

On this clone itself: At one end, the junction sequence differs from germline, possibly due to a read error. The chain links TRBV7-9 to TRBJ2-7, with 7 nucleotides matching TRBD1. CDR3 size: 15 residues. Germline values: CDR1 SEHNR, CDR2 FQNEAQ (reference sequence). CDR3 nucleotides: TGTTCCAGCAGCCGGACAGGTAGGGAGCAGAACGAGCAGTACTTC. Its translation: CSSSRTGREQNEQYF. Looking up the rest from reference TRBV7-9 and TRBJ2-7 gives the full variable domain: DTGVSQNPRHKITKRGQNVTFRCDPISEHNRLYWYRQTLGQGPEFLTYFQNEAQLEKSRLLSDRFSAERPKGSFSTLEIQRTEQGDSAMYLCSSSRTGREQNEQYFGPGTRLTVT.

This clone was observed a single time. The rearrangement joins TRBV7-9 to TRBJ2-5; 10 bases match TRBD2. The CDR3 consists of 15 residues. CDR1 SEHNR and CDR2 FQNEAQ come from the germline V gene (reference sequence). Trimming at V came to 2 bases and at J to 3 bases, leaving 3 bases not matched to a gene. The DNA for the CDR3 is TGTGCCAGCAGCTTAAGCGGGGGGGCTGAAGAGACCCAGTACTTC. Protein sequence: CASSLSGGAEETQYF.

The V and J genes are TRBV5-1 and TRBJ2-2, with 7 bases lining up with TRBD2. The germline V gene encodes CDR1 SGHRS and CDR2 YFSETQ. The CDR3 totals 15 residues. The V segment lost 7 bases and the J segment 1 base; nucleotides outside the gene matches: 7. In nucleotides, the CDR3 is TGCGCCAGCTCCGATAGCGGGCGGAACACCGGGGAGCTGTTTTTT. Its translation is CASSDSGRNTGELFF.